What follows are 26 T cell receptor beta chains derived from one specimen sequenced in a study of T cells in Graves' hyperthyroidism and ophthalmopathy. RNA transcripts were the template for amplifying TCR beta CDR3 regions. First-round RT-PCR of the TCR CDR3 relied on the HTBI primer set. MiXCR, run by TCRdb on the multiplex PCR reads, gives a single entry per CDR3 protein. The sample consists of about 380,000 distinct CDR3 sequences, less than 20% of them appearing once. The specimen sequenced was blood. These receptors all stem from a man aged 18 to 35 with Graves' ophthalmopathy.

This clonotype has only one observation. This may arise from a read error, as a much more abundant clone is one base away. The chain has TRBV5-1 and TRBJ2-1; 8 nucleotides align to TRBD2. The CDR3 loop spans 15 amino acids. J gave up 8 bases and V 1 base, and 8 bases lay outside the gene matches. The germline V gene encodes CDR1 SGHRS and CDR2 YFSETQ. The CDR3 sequence is CASSLPGLALDEQFF. The CDR3 DNA reads TGCGCCAGCAGCTTGCCCGGACTAGCTCTCGATGAGCAGTTCTTC. Filled out from reference TRBV5-1 and TRBJ2-1, the complete variable domain reads KAGVTQTPRYLIKTRGQQVTLSCSPISGHRSVSWYQQTPGQGLQFLFEYFSETQRNKGNFPGRFSGRQFSNSRSEMNVSTLELGDSALYLCASSLPGLALDEQFFGPGTRLTVL.

The rearrangement links TRBV5-1 to TRBJ2-7; D is unclear. V was trimmed by 2 bases and J by 2 bases, leaving 11 bases between them. The CDR3 has 14 amino acids. CDR1 and CDR2 from the germline V gene are SGHRS and YFSETQ. This CDR3 reads CASSLGLTTYEQYF. The CDR3 DNA follows: TGCGCCAGCAGCTTAGGGCTCACCACCTACGAGCAGTACTTC. Combining the CDR3 with reference TRBV5-1 and TRBJ2-7 gives the whole variable domain KAGVTQTPRYLIKTRGQQVTLSCSPISGHRSVSWYQQTPGQGLQFLFEYFSETQRNKGNFPGRFSGRQFSNSRSEMNVSTLELGDSALYLCASSLGLTTYEQYFGPGTRLTVT.

The chain recombines TRBV3-1 with TRBJ1-2; D is perhaps TRBD1 (5 bases). V was pared by 4 bases and J by 0 bases, with 9 bases between. CDR1 and CDR2 (germline): LGHDT, YNNKEL (reference sequence). This CDR3 spans 14 amino acids. The chain's CDR3 is CASSPGQANYGYTF. The CDR3 region has the DNA TGTGCCAGCAGCCCAGGACAAGCTAACTATGGCTACACCTTC.

About this clonotype: The junction does not match germline at one end; this may be a read error. This chain uses TRBV20-1 with TRBJ2-1, with D tentatively TRBD1 or TRBD2 (5 bases each). Germline-derived CDR1 and CDR2 are DFQATT and SNEGSKA (reference sequence). This CDR3 has 20 residues. CDR3 protein: CSARGWLGTVDVILYNKQFF. The DNA of the CDR3 is TGCAGTGCTAGGGGGTGGTTAGGGACCGTCGATGTTATTCTGTACAATAAGCAGTTCTTC.

This chain uses TRBV7-9 with TRBJ1-5; 7 nucleotides align to TRBD1. The CDR3 covers 14 residues. The ends lost 5 bases at V and 4 bases at J; junction bases unmatched: 5. Germline V gives CDR1 SEHNR, CDR2 FQNEAQ (reference sequence). The CDR3 DNA is TGTGCCAGCAGCACCGCGGGACAGAATCAGCCCCAGCATTTT. Protein: CASSTAGQNQPQHF.

This clonotype was counted between two and nine times. The genes are TRBV4-1 and TRBJ2-7; D is ambiguous. Germline CDR1 reads MGHRA; CDR2 reads YSYEKL. The CDR3 is 15 residues long. V shed 0 bases and J shed 2 bases, with 11 bases lying between them. For the CDR3, the DNA is TGCGCCAGCAGCCAAGATCCCCTCGGAACCTACGAGCAGTACTTC. Protein sequence: CASSQDPLGTYEQYF.

This clonotype was seen at least ten times. The chain links TRBV3-1 to TRBJ2-7; tentatively, D is TRBD1 (6 bases). Between the trimmed V and J ends, which lost 4 bases and 4 bases, there was a span of 14 bases. CDR3 length: 14 amino acids. CDR1 and CDR2 (germline): LGHDT, YNNKEL (reference sequence). Here the CDR3 DNA reads TGTGCCAGCAGCCCGGACAGAGCTCGTTACGAGCAGTACTTC. Residues: CASSPDRARYEQYF.

This clonotype was recorded at least ten times. The chain carries TRBV2 and TRBJ2-7; 12 nucleotides align to TRBD2. The J segment lost 4 bases and the V segment lost 6 bases, leaving 7 bases of the junction unmatched. The germline V gene encodes CDR1 SNHLY and CDR2 FYNNEI. CDR3 length: 15 amino acids. CDR3 nucleotides: TGTGCCAGCAGAGTACTAGCGGGGGGACAGTACGAGCAGTACTTC. Encoded protein: CASRVLAGGQYEQYF.

The V and J genes are TRBV2 and TRBJ1-2, with D possibly matching TRBD1 (5 bases). Trimming removed 8 bases at V and 8 bases at J, with 12 bases between. CDR3 length equals 11 residues. The germline V gene has CDR1 SNHLY and CDR2 FYNNEI. The CDR3 spells CASLWGVGYTF. The CDR3 bases are TGTGCCAGCCTTTGGGGCGTCGGCTACACCTTC.

This clonotype was seen repeatedly, ten times or more. V gene TRBV24-1 combines with J gene TRBJ1-2; no clear D gene. Germline CDR1 and CDR2: KGHDR and SFDVKD. V was trimmed by 0 bases and J by 8 bases, leaving 12 bases between them. The CDR3 contains 14 residues. The CDR3 sequence: CATSDLKEVGGYTF. CDR3 coding DNA: TGTGCCACCAGTGATTTGAAGGAGGTAGGGGGCTACACCTTC.

Ten or more counts support this clonotype. The chain combines TRBV7-9 with TRBJ2-5; D is uncertain. This CDR3 is built from 15 residues. Germline V gives CDR1 SEHNR, CDR2 FQNEAQ (reference sequence). V lost 5 bases to trimming and J lost 1 base, with 14 bases between them. The CDR3 DNA sequence: TGTGCCAGCAGCGGCAATACAGCTGCCCAAGAGACCCAGTACTTC. It codes for CASSGNTAAQETQYF.

As to this clonotype: Being one base from a much bigger clone, this may be a read error. The chain has TRBV12-3 or TRBV12-4 and TRBJ2-5, with TRBD2 matching 7 bases. The CDR3 is 14 residues long. For the CDR3, the DNA is TGTGCCAGCAAGTTTGCGGGGGTTGGGGAGAGCCAGTACTTC. It codes for CASKFAGVGESQYF.

This clonotype came up many times. The genes are TRBV7-2 and TRBJ2-1; D possibly corresponds to TRBD2 (5 bases). The CDR3 length is 13 residues. The V end was cut by 5 bases, the J end by 9 bases, with 14 bases between. Germline CDR1 SGHTA, CDR2 FQGNSA. CDR3 in amino acids: CASSKGGHGEQFF. The CDR3 nucleotides are TGTGCCAGCAGCAAAGGAGGCCACGGTGAGCAGTTCTTC.

Details on this clonotype: This clone may be a read error of a much larger clone one base away. The CDR3 loop reads CAYSQGLGHAEAFF. In nucleotides, the CDR3 is TGTGCCTACAGCCAGGGGCTGGGGCATGCTGAAGCTTTCTTT. This chain uses TRBV11-2 with TRBJ1-1, with TRBD1 as a possible D gene (6 bases). V was pared by 11 bases and J by 6 bases, with 22 bases between. The CDR3 length is 14 residues. CDR1 and CDR2 from the germline V gene are SGHAT and FQNNGV.

This clonotype was detected many times. This chain connects TRBV7-8 to TRBJ2-7; maybe TRBD1 (5 bases). V was trimmed by 8 bases and J by 2 bases, leaving 13 bases between them. This CDR3 spans 13 amino acids. Germline CDR1 and CDR2: SGHVS and FQNEAQ. The CDR3 protein is CASGTGPTYEQYF. In nucleotides, the CDR3 is TGTGCCAGCGGCACAGGACCGACCTACGAGCAGTACTTC. Full variable domain (missing parts from reference TRBV7-8 and TRBJ2-7): GAGVSQSPRYKVAKRGQDVALRCDPISGHVSLFWYQQALGQGPEFLTYFQNEAQLDKSGLPSDRFFAERPEGSVSTLKIQRTQQEDSAVYLCASGTGPTYEQYFGPGTRLTVT.

The rearrangement joins TRBV11-2 to TRBJ2-5; D is uncertain. Germline CDR1 and CDR2: SGHAT and FQNNGV. Trimming removed 3 bases at V and 4 bases at J, with 9 bases between. The CDR3 has 13 residues. CDR3 coding DNA: TGTGCCAGCAGCTTTTGGGCGAGAGAGACCCAGTACTTC. As protein: CASSFWARETQYF.

To note about this clonotype: The germline gene is not matched at one end of the junction; a read error may be the cause. This chain joins TRBV20-1 and TRBJ2-2; possibly TRBD2 for D (5 bases). Germline CDR1 DFQATT, CDR2 SNEGSKA (reference sequence). The CDR3 is 14 amino acids. The CDR3 nucleotides are TGCAGTTCTAGGACTCAAGACTACACCGGAGAGCTGTTTTTT. Translated: CSSRTQDYTGELFF.

This clonotype was seen at least ten times. The V and J genes are TRBV5-1 and TRBJ1-1; no clear D. The CDR3 covers 13 residues. From germline, CDR1 is SGHRS and CDR2 YFSETQ. V was cut by 0 bases and J by 11 bases, with 14 bases left in between. The CDR3 here is CASSLEYGPGAFF. In DNA, the CDR3 is TGCGCCAGCAGCTTGGAGTACGGCCCCGGGGCTTTCTTT.

The V and J genes are TRBV24-1 and TRBJ2-2; D is possibly TRBD1 or TRBD2 (5 bases each). Germline values: CDR1 KGHDR, CDR2 SFDVKD. CDR3 size: 13 residues. With 9 bases removed from V and 6 bases from J, the gap between germline ends came to 13 bases. The CDR3 loop is CATEGDRSGELFF. DNA of the CDR3: TGTGCCACCGAGGGAGACAGATCCGGGGAGCTGTTTTTT.

Worth noting for this clonotype: It may be a read error: a sequence one base away is much more abundant. The V and J genes are TRBV11-2 and TRBJ1-1; D is ambiguous. The CDR3 length is 14 residues. Germline CDR1 SGHAT, CDR2 FQNNGV. V gave up 5 bases and J gave up 1 base, with 11 bases separating them. The CDR3 protein is CASSRGRRNTEAFF. CDR3 nucleotide sequence: TGTGCCAGCAGCCGAGGCAGGAGGAACACTGAAGCTTTCTTT.

The chain uses TRBV29-1 and TRBJ2-2; D ambiguous. The ends were cut back, 7 bases at V and 2 bases at J, with 20 bases in the middle. Per the germline V gene, CDR1 is SQVTM and CDR2 is ANQGSEA. The CDR3 is 16 residues long. CDR3 protein: CSAVAPTWANTGELFF. CDR3 in DNA: TGCAGCGCCGTGGCGCCCACATGGGCCAACACCGGGGAGCTGTTTTTT.

This clonotype was counted at least ten times. The rearrangement joins TRBV6-1 to TRBJ2-3; TRBD2 matches at 9 bases. The germline V gene encodes CDR1 MNHNS and CDR2 SASEGT. The V and J ends lost 6 bases and 5 bases, in that order; junction bases with no gene match: 9. CDR3 size: 15 residues. CDR3 in amino acids: CASSYSGGQGDTQYF. Written as DNA, the CDR3 is TGTGCCAGCAGCTATAGCGGGGGCCAGGGAGATACGCAGTATTTT.

V is TRBV2 and J is TRBJ2-1; tentative D call: TRBD2 (5 bases). Germline lookup yields CDR1 SNHLY and CDR2 FYNNEI. Trimming took off 3 bases at V and 5 bases at J, with 17 bases between the two ends. There are 16 residues in the CDR3. Here the CDR3 DNA reads TGTGCCAGCAGTGACGGGGATTCGATCCCAAACAATGAGCAGTTCTTC. Its protein is CASSDGDSIPNNEQFF.

Ten or more counts support this clonotype. The chain couples TRBV28 to TRBJ2-7, with 14 positions matching TRBD2. The CDR3 is made up of 17 amino acids. Per the germline V gene, CDR1 is MDHEN and CDR2 is SYDVKM. Trimming cost V 2 bases and J 0 bases; bases outside gene matches: 3. This chain's CDR3 is CASSLRLAGGSSYEQYF. The DNA for the CDR3 is TGTGCCAGCAGTTTAAGACTAGCGGGGGGGAGCTCCTACGAGCAGTACTTC.

The CDR3 reads CSVDRQGEDYGYTF. The CDR3 nucleotides read TGCAGCGTTGACAGACAGGGGGAGGACTATGGCTACACCTTC. The rearrangement links TRBV29-1 to TRBJ1-2; 9 bases fit TRBD1. Per the germline V gene, CDR1 is SQVTM and CDR2 is ANQGSEA. The CDR3 has 14 amino acids. Unmatched junction bases numbered 5, after V lost 3 bases and J lost 3 bases.

The chain is built from TRBV4-1 and TRBJ1-2; D gene ambiguous. The V and J ends lost 3 bases and 3 bases respectively, with 20 bases between them. The CDR3 runs 17 residues. In germline, CDR1 is MGHRA, CDR2 YSYEKL. CDR3 sequence: CASSHSVITPGDYGYTF. As DNA, the CDR3 is TGCGCCAGCAGCCATTCCGTTATTACGCCTGGTGACTATGGCTACACCTTC.